The TCR beta chain described here comes from a study of T cell changes during pregnancy in multiple sclerosis. Method: immunoSEQ multiplex PCR; TCRdb's copy keeps in-frame clones and lacks some. Of tens of thousands of clones detected, roughly 94% appear once; the ten largest clones hold about 5.5%. The CDR3 loop spans 15 amino acids. V was shortened by 4 bases and J by 0 bases, with 12 bases between the two germline ends. From germline, CDR1 is LGHNA and CDR2 YNFKEQ. The clonotype was recovered from a female donor with multiple sclerosis, enrolled in a pregnancy study. The material was CD8+ T cells from peripheral blood mononuclear cells, obtained before pregnancy. The V call is TRBV4-2, the J call TRBJ1-1, with D perhaps matching TRBD1 (6 bases). The CDR3 DNA reads as TGTGCCAGCAGCCGTCACCGGGACATGAACACTGAAGCTTTCTTT. It codes for CASSRHRDMNTEAFF.